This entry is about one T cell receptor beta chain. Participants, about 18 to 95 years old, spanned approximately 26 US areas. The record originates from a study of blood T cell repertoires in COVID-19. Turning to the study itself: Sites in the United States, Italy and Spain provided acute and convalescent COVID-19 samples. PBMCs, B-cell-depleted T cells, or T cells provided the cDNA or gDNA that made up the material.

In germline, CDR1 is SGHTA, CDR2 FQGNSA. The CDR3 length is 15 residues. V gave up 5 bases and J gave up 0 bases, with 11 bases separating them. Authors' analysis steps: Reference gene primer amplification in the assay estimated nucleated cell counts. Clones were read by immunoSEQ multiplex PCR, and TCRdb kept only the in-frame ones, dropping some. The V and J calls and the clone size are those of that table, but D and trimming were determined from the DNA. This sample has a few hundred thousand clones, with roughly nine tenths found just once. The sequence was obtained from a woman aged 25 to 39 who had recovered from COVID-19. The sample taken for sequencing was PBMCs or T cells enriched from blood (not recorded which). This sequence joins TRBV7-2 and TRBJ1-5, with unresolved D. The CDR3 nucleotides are TGTGCCAGCAGCCTTAGTCGGGGTAGCAATCAGCCCCAGCATTTT. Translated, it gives CASSLSRGSNQPQHF.